By sample fraction, the clone carrying this TCR beta chain is medium-sized. The antigen is not known. Using RNA template, CDR3s of TCR alpha and beta were amplified with iRepertoire arm-PCR. For one-step reverse transcription and amplification, 100-400 ng of tissue mRNA or PBMC total RNA was used. TCRdb used MiXCR to reprocess the multiplex PCR reads, holding one entry per CDR3 protein. The table shows 160,000 or so distinct CDR3 sequences, with about 47% occurring only once. The record originates from a study of glioma-infiltrating T cells. Germline V CDR1 and CDR2: DFQATT, SNEGSKA (reference sequence). V was cut by 5 bases and J by 2 bases, with 7 bases left in between. The CDR3 sequence is 11 residues long. Findings of the study overall: Only very few CDR3 sequences appeared in both tissue and blood. Tissue-blood divergence was below expectation in non-neoplastic patients, above in gliomas.

The sample was glioma tissue, nonneoplastic brain tissue, or PBMCs (not recorded which). The sequence was collected from a human donor with low-grade glioma or glioblastoma, undergoing nonglioma brain surgery, or in good health (not recorded which). The gene calls are TRBV20-1 and TRBJ2-7; D uncertain. CDR3 sequence reads: CSAPFTYEQYF. CDR3 coding DNA: TGCAGTGCTCCCTTTACCTACGAGCAGTACTTC.